This T cell receptor (beta chain) is drawn from a study of naive and memory T cell subsets. The beta constant-region primer was an equimolar mix of two oligonucleotides covering TRBC1 and TRBC2. Four rounds of PCR amplified the ligated cDNA using nested alpha and beta constant-region primers plus SP2. An oligonucleotide with the SP2 primer and a 12-nucleotide UMI was ligated to the cDNA 3' end. From the UMI-ligation and nested PCR reads, TCRdb called clonotypes with MiXCR, one entry per CDR3 protein. This repertoire shows roughly 100,000 distinct CDR3 sequences, more than 12% found once; its top ten account for around 2.8%. Study-level findings and limits: Possibly reflecting memory cells re-expressing CD45RA, a few larger clonotypes occurred in naive repertoires, especially CD8.

This CDR3 is 11 amino acids long. V lost 4 bases and J lost 5, with 6 bases in between. Looked up from germline, CDR1 is MDHEN and CDR2 is SYDVKM. To note about this clonotype: Its antigen is currently unknown.

The rearrangement uses TRBV28 and TRBJ2-7; D is undetermined. Sequencing input: naive CD8+ T cells from blood. The source is a human donor in good health. The CDR3 sequence is CASSYRNEQYF. CDR3 in DNA: TGTGCCAGCAGTTACAGAAACGAGCAGTACTTC.